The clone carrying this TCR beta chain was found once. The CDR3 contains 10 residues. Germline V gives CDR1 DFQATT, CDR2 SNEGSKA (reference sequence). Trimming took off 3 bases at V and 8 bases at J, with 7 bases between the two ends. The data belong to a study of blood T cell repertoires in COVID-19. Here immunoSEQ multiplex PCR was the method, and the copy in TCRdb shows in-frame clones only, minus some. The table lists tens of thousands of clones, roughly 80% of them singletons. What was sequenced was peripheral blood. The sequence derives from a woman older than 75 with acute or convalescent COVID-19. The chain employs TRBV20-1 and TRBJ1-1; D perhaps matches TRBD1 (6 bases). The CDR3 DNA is TGCAGTGCTAGGAGGGGGGAAGCTTTCTTT. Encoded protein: CSARRGEAFF.